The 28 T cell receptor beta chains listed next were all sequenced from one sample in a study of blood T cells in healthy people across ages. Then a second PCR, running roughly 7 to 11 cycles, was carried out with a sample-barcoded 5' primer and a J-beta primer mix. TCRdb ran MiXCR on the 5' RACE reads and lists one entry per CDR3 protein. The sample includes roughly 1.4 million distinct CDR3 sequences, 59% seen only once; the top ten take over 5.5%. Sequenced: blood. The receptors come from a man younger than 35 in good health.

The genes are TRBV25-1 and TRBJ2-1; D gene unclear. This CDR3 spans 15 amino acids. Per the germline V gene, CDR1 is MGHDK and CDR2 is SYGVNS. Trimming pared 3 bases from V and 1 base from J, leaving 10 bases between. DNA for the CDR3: TGTGCCAGCAGTGAGCCCGGAAGATCCTACAATGAGCAGTTCTTC. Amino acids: CASSEPGRSYNEQFF. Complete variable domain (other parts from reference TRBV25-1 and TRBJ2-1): EADIYQTPRYLVIGTGKKITLECSQTMGHDKMYWYQQDPGMELHLIHYSYGVNSTEKGDLSSESTVSRIRTEHFPLTLESARPSHTSQYLCASSEPGRSYNEQFFGPGTRLTVL.

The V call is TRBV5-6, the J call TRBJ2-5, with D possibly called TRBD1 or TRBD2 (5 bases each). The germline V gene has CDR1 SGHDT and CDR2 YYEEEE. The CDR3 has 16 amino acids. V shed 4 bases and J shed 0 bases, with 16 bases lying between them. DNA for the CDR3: TGTGCCAGCAGCCACCGGGACCGACCGTACCAAGAGACCCAGTACTTC. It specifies CASSHRDRPYQETQYF.

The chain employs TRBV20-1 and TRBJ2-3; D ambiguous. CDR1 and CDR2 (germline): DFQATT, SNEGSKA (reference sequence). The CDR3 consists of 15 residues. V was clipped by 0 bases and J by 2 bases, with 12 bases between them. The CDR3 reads CSARDTGQITDTQYF. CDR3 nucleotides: TGCAGTGCTAGAGATACTGGCCAGATCACAGATACGCAGTATTTT.

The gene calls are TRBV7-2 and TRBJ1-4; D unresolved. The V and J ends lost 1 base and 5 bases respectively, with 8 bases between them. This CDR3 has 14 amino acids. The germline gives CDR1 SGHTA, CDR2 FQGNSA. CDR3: CASSLEAGNEKLFF. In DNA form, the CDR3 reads TGTGCCAGCAGCTTAGAGGCGGGGAATGAAAAACTGTTTTTT.

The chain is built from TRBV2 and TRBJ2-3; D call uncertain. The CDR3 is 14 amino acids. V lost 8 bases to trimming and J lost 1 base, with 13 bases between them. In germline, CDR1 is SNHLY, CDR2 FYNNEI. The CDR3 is CASGPPGGTDTQYF. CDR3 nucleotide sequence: TGTGCCAGCGGGCCACCGGGTGGCACAGATACGCAGTATTTT.

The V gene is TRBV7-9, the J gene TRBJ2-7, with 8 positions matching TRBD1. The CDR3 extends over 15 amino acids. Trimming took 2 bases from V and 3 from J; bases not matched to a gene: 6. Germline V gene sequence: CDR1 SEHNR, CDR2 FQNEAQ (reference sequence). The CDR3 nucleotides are TGTGCCAGCAGCTTAACTAGGACAGGGAACTACGAGCAGTACTTC. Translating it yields CASSLTRTGNYEQYF.

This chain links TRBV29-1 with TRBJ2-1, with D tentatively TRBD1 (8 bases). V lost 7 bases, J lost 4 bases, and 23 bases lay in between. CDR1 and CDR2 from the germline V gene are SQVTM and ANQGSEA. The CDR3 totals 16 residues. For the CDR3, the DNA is TGCAGCGCCGGGGAGGGACAGGCTATAAGATACAATGAGCAGTTCTTC. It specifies CSAGEGQAIRYNEQFF.

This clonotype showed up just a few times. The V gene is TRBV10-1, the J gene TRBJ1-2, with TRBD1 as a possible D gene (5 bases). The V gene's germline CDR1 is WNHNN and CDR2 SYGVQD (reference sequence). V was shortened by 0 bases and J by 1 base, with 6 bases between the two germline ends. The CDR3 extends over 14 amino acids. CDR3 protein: CASSESGDNYGYTF. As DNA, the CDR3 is TGCGCCAGCAGTGAGTCGGGGGATAACTATGGCTACACCTTC.

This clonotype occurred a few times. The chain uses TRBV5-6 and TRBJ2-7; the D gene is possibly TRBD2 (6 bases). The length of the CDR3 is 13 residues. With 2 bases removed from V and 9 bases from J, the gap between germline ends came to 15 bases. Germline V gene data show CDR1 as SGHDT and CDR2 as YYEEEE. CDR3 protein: CASSFKPPGVQYF. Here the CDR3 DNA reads TGTGCCAGCAGCTTTAAGCCCCCGGGGGTGCAGTACTTC.

DNA for the CDR3: TGCGCCAGCAGCCAAGATTCTAGGGTTACGCAGTATTTT. As protein: CASSQDSRVTQYF. The chain employs TRBV4-3 and TRBJ2-3; no clear D gene. The CDR3 extends over 13 amino acids. Trimming left V 0 bases short and J 8 bases short, with 9 bases between. CDR1 is LGHNA and CDR2 is YSLEER in the germline V gene.

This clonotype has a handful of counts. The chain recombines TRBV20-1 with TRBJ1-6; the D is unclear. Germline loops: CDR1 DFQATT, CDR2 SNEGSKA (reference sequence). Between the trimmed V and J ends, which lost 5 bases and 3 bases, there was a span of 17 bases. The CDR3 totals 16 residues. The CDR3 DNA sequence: TGCAGTGCTCCGGGTGCGGGAAGGAACTATAATTCACCCCTCCACTTT. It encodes CSAPGAGRNYNSPLHF.

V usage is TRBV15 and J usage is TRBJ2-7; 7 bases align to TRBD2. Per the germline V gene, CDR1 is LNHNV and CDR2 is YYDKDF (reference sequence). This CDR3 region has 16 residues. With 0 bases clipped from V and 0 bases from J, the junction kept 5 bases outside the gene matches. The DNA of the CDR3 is TGTGCCACCAGCAGAGACATCCAGCGGGGCTCCTACGAGCAGTACTTC. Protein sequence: CATSRDIQRGSYEQYF.

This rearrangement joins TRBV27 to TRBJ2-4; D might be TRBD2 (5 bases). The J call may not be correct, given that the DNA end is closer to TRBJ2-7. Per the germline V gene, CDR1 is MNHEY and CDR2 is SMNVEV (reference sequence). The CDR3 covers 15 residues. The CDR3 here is CASAIEVGRDYEQYF. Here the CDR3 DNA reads TGTGCCAGCGCGATAGAGGTGGGGAGAGACTACGAGCAGTACTTC.

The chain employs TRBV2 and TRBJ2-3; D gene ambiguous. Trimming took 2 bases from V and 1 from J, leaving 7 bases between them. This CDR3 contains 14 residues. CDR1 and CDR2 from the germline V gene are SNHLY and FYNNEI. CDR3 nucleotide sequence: TGTGCCAGCAGTGAACGCTTGGGCACAGATACGCAGTATTTT. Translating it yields CASSERLGTDTQYF.

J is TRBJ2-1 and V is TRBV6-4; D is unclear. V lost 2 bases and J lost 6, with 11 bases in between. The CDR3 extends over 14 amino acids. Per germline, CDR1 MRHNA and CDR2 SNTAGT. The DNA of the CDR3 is TGTGCCAGCAGTGACGCGAAAACGACCAATGAGCAGTTCTTC. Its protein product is CASSDAKTTNEQFF.

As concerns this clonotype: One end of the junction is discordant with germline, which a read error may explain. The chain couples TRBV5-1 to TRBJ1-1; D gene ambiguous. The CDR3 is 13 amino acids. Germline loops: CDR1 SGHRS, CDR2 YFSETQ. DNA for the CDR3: TGCGCCAGCAGCTTGGACGGGTACACTGAAGCTTCCTTT. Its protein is CASSLDGYTEASF.

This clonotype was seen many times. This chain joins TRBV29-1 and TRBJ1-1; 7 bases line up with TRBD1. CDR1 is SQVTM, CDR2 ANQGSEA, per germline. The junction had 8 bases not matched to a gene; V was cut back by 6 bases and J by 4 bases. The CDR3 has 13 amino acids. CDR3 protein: CSVIQGGGTEAFF. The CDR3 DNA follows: TGCAGCGTGATCCAGGGGGGAGGCACTGAAGCTTTCTTT. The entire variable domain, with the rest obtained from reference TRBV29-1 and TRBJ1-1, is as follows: SAVISQKPSRDICQRGTSLTIQCQVDSQVTMMFWYRQQPGQSLTLIATANQGSEATYESGFVIDKFPISRPNLTFSTLTVSNMSPEDSSIYLCSVIQGGGTEAFFGQGTRLTVV.

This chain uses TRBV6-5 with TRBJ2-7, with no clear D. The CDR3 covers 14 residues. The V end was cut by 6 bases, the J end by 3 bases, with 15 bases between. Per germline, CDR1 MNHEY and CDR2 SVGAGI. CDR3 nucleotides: TGTGCCAGCAGCCTACTTGCGGCCGGCTACGAGCAGTACTTC. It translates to CASSLLAAGYEQYF.

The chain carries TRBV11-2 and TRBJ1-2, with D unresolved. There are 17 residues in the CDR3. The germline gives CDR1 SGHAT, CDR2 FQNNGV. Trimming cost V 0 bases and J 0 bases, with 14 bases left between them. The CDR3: CASSLDALAVTNYGYTF. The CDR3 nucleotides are TGTGCCAGCAGCTTAGATGCCTTAGCAGTCACTAACTATGGCTACACCTTC.

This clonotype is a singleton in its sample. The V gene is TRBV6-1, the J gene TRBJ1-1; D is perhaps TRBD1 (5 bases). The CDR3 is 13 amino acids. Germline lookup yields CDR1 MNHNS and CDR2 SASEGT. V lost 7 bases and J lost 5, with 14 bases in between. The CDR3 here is CASTRGFWTEAFF. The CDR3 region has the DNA TGTGCCAGCACCCGGGGGTTTTGGACTGAAGCTTTCTTT.

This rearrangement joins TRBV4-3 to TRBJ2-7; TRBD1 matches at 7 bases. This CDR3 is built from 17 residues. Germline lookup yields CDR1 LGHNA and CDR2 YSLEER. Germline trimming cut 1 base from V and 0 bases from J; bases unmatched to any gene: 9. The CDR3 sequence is CASSQGRAGTASYEQYF. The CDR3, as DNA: TGCGCCAGCAGCCAAGGTCGGGCAGGGACAGCCTCCTACGAGCAGTACTTC.

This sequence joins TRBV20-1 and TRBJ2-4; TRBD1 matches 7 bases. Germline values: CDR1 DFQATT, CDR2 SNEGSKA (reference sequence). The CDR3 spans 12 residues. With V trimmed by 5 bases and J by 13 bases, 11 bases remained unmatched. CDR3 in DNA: TGCAGTGCTCTCCCAACAGGGGCGGACCAGTACTTC. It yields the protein CSALPTGADQYF.

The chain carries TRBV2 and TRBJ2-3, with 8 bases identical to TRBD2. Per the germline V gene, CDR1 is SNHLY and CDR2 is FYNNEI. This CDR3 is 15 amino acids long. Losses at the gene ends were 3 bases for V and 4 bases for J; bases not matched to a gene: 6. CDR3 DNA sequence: TGTGCCAGCAGTGACGCCGGGAGGGCCTCAGATACGCAGTATTTT. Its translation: CASSDAGRASDTQYF.

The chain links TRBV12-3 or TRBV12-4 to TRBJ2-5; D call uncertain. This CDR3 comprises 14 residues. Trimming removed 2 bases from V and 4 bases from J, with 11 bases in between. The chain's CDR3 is CASSLSEGPETQYF. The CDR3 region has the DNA TGTGCCAGCAGTTTAAGTGAAGGGCCAGAGACCCAGTACTTC.

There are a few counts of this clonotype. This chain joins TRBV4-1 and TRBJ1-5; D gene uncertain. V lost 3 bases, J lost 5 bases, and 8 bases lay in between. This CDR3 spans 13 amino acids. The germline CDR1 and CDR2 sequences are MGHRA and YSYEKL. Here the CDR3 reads CASSQPADQPQHF. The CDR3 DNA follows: TGCGCCAGCAGCCAGCCGGCAGATCAGCCCCAGCATTTT.

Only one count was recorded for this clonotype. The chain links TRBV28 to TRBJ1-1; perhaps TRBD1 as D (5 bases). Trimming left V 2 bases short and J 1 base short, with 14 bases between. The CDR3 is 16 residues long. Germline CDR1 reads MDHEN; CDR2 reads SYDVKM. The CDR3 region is CASSLTPGRGNTEAFF. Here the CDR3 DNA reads TGTGCCAGCAGTTTAACACCGGGGCGAGGGAACACTGAAGCTTTCTTT.

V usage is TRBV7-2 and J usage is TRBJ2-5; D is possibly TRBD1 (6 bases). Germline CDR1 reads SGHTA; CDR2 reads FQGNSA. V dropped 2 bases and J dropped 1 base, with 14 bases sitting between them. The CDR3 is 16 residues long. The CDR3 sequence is CASSLWGQRVQETQYF. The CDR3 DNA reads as TGTGCCAGCAGCTTATGGGGGCAGAGAGTCCAAGAGACCCAGTACTTC. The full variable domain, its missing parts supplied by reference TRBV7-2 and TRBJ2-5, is GAGVSQSPSNKVTEKGKDVELRCDPISGHTALYWYRQSLGQGLEFLIYFQGNSAPDKSGLPSDRFSAERTGGSVSTLTIQRTQQEDSAVYLCASSLWGQRVQETQYFGPGTRLLVL.

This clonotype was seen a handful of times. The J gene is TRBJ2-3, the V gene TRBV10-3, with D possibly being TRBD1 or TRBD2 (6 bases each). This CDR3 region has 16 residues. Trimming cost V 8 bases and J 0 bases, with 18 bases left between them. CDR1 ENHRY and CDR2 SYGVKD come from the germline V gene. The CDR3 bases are TGTGCCATCTCCGAGGGGGGTCGAACTAGCACAGATACGCAGTATTTT. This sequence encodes CAISEGGRTSTDTQYF.